This T cell receptor beta chain emerged from a study of cytomegalovirus exposure and HLA in healthy donors. Study as a whole: A subsequent analysis reported that the 100 to 150 validation repertoires were produced on the same platform that had also been used for the roughly 670 first-cohort repertoires.

Method: immunoSEQ multiplex PCR; TCRdb's copy keeps in-frame clones and lacks some. The sample lists 100,000 to 150,000 clones; approximately 88% were seen once. The donors were part of the roughly 120-subject validation cohort, which stood apart from the roughly 700-subject first cohort. This clone turned up a few times. The sample was PBMCs. The receptor comes from a woman aged 18 to 35 in good health and CMV-seronegative.

The CDR3 is CASSQVTTDTQYF. The CDR3 DNA sequence: TGTGCCAGCAGCCAAGTGACAACAGATACGCAGTATTTT. The chain is built from TRBV4-2 and TRBJ2-3; D is ambiguous. This CDR3 has 13 residues. V dropped 1 base and J dropped 3 bases, with 5 bases sitting between them. Germline values: CDR1 LGHNA, CDR2 YNFKEQ.